The sample holds many counts of the clone carrying this T cell receptor (beta chain). No antigen is known for it. The treatment denotes: PENTA 11 planned treatment interruption arm or continuous ART arm. This record comes from a study of HIV-infected children after antiretroviral therapy interruption. Study overall: Children were on planned treatment interruption or continuous treatment. Samples from the continuous-treatment group were taken at weeks 0, 48 and 150.

The CDR3 extends over 14 amino acids. Germline V gives CDR1 LNHDA, CDR2 SQIVND (reference sequence). Trimming pared 5 bases from V and 2 bases from J, leaving 12 bases between. Study conclusions and caveats: After treatment interruption started, naive CD4+ CDR3 overlap across time points dropped. The Gini coefficient of naive CD4+ repertoires rose, returning to baseline by 3 years.

A 3' RACE protocol on RNA, with unique molecular identifiers, produced the TCR library. TCRdb used MiXCR to reprocess the 3' RACE reads, holding one entry per CDR3 protein. Of some 51,000 distinct CDR3 sequences detected, roughly 4.5% appear once; the ten largest clones hold 0.7%. This chain links TRBV19 with TRBJ2-5; D may be TRBD1 or TRBD2 (5 bases each). The sequence came from a pool of human donors with HIV. Sequencing was performed on CD45RA+ CD4+ T cells from PBMCs, pooled from several time points, taken from a donor given antiretroviral therapy, either interrupted or continuous. Noted subset: naive CD4+ CD45RA+ CD45RO- T cells. CDR3 amino acids: CASSGSGRQETQYF. In DNA form, the CDR3 reads TGTGCCAGTAGTGGGTCGGGGCGGCAAGAGACCCAGTACTTC.